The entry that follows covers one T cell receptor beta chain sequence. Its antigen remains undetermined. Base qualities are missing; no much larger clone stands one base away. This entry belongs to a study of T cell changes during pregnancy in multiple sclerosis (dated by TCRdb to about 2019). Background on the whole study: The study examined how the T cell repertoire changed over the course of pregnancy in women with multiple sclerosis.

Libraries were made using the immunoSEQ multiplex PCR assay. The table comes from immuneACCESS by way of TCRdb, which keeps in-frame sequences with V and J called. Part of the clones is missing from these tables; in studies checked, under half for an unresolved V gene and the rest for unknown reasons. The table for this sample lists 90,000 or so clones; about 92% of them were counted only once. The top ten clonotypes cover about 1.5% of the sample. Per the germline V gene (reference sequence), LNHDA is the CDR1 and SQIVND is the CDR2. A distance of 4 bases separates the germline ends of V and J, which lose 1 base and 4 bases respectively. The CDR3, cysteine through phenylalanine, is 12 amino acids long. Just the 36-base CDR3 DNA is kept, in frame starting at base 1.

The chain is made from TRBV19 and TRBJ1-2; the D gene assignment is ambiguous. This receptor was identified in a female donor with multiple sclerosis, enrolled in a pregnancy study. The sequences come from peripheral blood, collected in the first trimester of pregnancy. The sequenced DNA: TGTGCCAGTAGTATAGCAGGCTATGGCTACACCTTC. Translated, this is CASSIAGYGYTF.